A selection of T cell receptor beta chains follows, all from one sample in a study of blood T cell repertoires in COVID-19. The repertoire was sequenced with immunoSEQ multiplex PCR; TCRdb's copy has only in-frame clones and lacks some. The sample holds about 210,000 clones, about 76% seen once. The specimen sequenced was PBMCs or T cells enriched from blood (not recorded which). The receptors were sampled from a woman aged 45-65 years with acute COVID-19. The CDR3 runs from the conserved cysteine through the conserved F or W. A D gene is named only where the DNA matches it firmly.

CDR3 protein,J gene,V gene,D gene
CASSFHISGAGGPDTQYF,TRBJ2-3,TRBV7-8,TRBD2
CASSPSGTGESGLFF,TRBJ1-4,TRBV18,TRBD1
CAIRRGGGITDTQYF,TRBJ2-3,TRBV10-3,TRBD2
CASSPTEYNEQFF,TRBJ2-1,TRBV18,NA
CATRADLRGYTF,TRBJ1-2,TRBV28,NA
CASSLQGNNYGYTF,TRBJ1-2,TRBV28,TRBD1
CASSPPQNTEAFF,TRBJ1-1,TRBV28,NA
CSASETGGPYGYTF,TRBJ1-2,TRBV20-1,TRBD1
CASMKQGFGELFF,TRBJ2-2,TRBV12-3/TRBV12-4,NA
CASTTGTALEQYF,TRBJ2-7,TRBV6-6,NA
CASRDGSSYEQYF,TRBJ2-7,TRBV6-5,NA
CASSQASGTGSYEQYF,TRBJ2-7,TRBV3-1/TRBV3-2,NA
CASSLPYTDTQYF,TRBJ2-3,TRBV11-3,NA
CASSSPNRAGRGGYTF,TRBJ1-2,TRBV7-9,NA
CASSIPASGELFF,TRBJ2-2,TRBV19,NA
CASSYEPGQGIDQPQHF,TRBJ1-5,TRBV6-2/TRBV6-3,TRBD1
CATNSGVGSNEQFF,TRBJ2-1,TRBV10-3,NA
CATSDAPSGGALADTQYF,TRBJ2-3,TRBV24-1,TRBD2
CASSPNRGSGANVLTF,TRBJ2-6,TRBV18,TRBD1
CASRGGGPYGYTF,TRBJ1-2,TRBV2,NA
CASTSGGAGDTQYF,TRBJ2-3,TRBV27,TRBD2
CASSEALLGTGPGEQYF,TRBJ2-7,TRBV2,TRBD1
CASSFESYQETQYF,TRBJ2-5,TRBV5-1,NA
CASSKLGQELSYEQYF,TRBJ2-7,TRBV2,TRBD1
CASSLGVLVTEAFF,TRBJ1-1,TRBV5-1,NA
CASTKGEGGNYGYTF,TRBJ1-2,TRBV6-5,NA
CASSLGRGEKLFF,TRBJ1-4,TRBV5-8,NA
CASSFGLAGGETQYF,TRBJ2-5,TRBV7-2,TRBD2
CSVGQTYEQYF,TRBJ2-7,TRBV29-1,NA
CASTELGQGNTEAFF,TRBJ1-1,TRBV19,TRBD1
CASSSTGGWEAFF,TRBJ1-1,TRBV5-1,TRBD1
CASSSRGAQSAQYF,TRBJ2-5,TRBV9,NA
CASSVNHEQYF,TRBJ2-7,TRBV25-1,NA
CATLTGGKNEKLFF,TRBJ1-4,TRBV28,TRBD1
CASSSGAYNSPLHF,TRBJ1-6,TRBV7-3,NA
CASSPAAGGGEYNEQYF,TRBJ2-7,TRBV5-4,TRBD2
CASGTGNNYEQYF,TRBJ2-7,TRBV5-1,TRBD1
CASSQLSSGGFYEQYF,TRBJ2-7,TRBV3-1/TRBV3-2,TRBD2
CASSIGSGGGRYYEQYF,TRBJ2-7,TRBV19,TRBD2
CASSLGLTDTQYF,TRBJ2-3,TRBV5-1,NA
CSASWQGEKLFF,TRBJ1-4,TRBV20-1,NA
CASSQTGELQPQHF,TRBJ1-5,TRBV5-6,TRBD1
CASSLLAGGRNEQFF,TRBJ2-1,TRBV28,TRBD2
CASSLGGGIKPQHF,TRBJ1-5,TRBV28,NA
CASSLPGGVQETQYF,TRBJ2-5,TRBV5-1,TRBD2
CASSQEGLALNAGTGELFF,TRBJ2-2,TRBV3-1/TRBV3-2,NA
CASQLAGGYEQYF,TRBJ2-7,TRBV12-3/TRBV12-4,TRBD2
CASSSRLAGGFDEQFF,TRBJ2-1,TRBV4-2,TRBD2
CASKNQNTEAFF,TRBJ1-1,TRBV12-3/TRBV12-4,NA
CASSFTSGHPNTEAFF,TRBJ1-1,TRBV7-2,NA
CASSLSPSTGSNSPLHF,TRBJ1-6,TRBV27,NA
CASSDPLAGAQETQYF,TRBJ2-5,TRBV6-1,TRBD2
CASSLMAGKATEAFF,TRBJ1-1,TRBV7-9,NA
CASSLQGAEAFF,TRBJ1-1,TRBV12-3/TRBV12-4,TRBD1
CASSPAAGVGETQYF,TRBJ2-5,TRBV7-2,TRBD2
CASSQADRVWNIQYF,TRBJ2-4,TRBV3-1/TRBV3-2,TRBD1